This T cell receptor beta chain comes out of a study of shared clonotypes between healthy human individuals (dated by TCRdb to 2020 to 2022). With regard to the full study: A couple of women and a few men aged 18 to 49 years were included in the cohort. For each donor, CD4 naive and CD4 memory were each given three plates, CD8 naive was given two plates, and CD8 memory was given one plate. To estimate repertoire size and how much clonotype sharing occurs between individuals, the study deeply sequenced the blood TCR repertoires of about five healthy adults. To increase sequencing depth and limit assay-specific biases, different laboratories used diverse techniques to prepare libraries and sequence TCR repertoires. Per donor, leukapheresis produced somewhere between about 0.94 and 9 billion PBMCs.

TCR CDR3 regions were amplified from genomic DNA by multiplex PCR using the deep immunoSEQ assay. Extracted genomic DNA from each cell subset was spread evenly across all wells of several immunoSEQ 96-well plates, with each plate serving as a replicate. For sorted subsets, each replicate PCR was loaded with approximately 0.2 ug genomic DNA, equivalent to approximately 27,000 T cell genomes. Purified libraries were quantified with a Qubit 3.0 fluorometer, sized on a Bioanalyzer 2100, and re-quantified with the KAPA Library Quantification kit. A separate single-read 150-cycle Illumina NextSeq 550 flow cell was used to sequence each immunoSEQ 96-well plate. In the paper's pipeline: Because only junctional sequences without quality scores were contained in the immunoSEQ output, filtering matching that applied to full-length reads could not be performed. Sequences were annotated with PyIR, a Python wrapper for IgBLAST v1.9, and V/J genes and CDR3 were assigned using IMGT germline references. Reads with weak V/J assignments (E-value above 1e-6), missing CDR3, stop codons, out-of-frame junctions, or ambiguous translated residues were removed. V3J clonotypes were defined as sequences sharing the same inferred V gene, J gene, and CDR3 amino acid sequence. The percentage overlap between two repertoires was calculated by dividing the number of shared unique clonotypes by the size of the smaller repertoire. Three approaches were used to assess repertoire richness: RTK rarefaction, the Chao1 estimator, and Recon v2.1 estimates of unobserved clonotypes. For all TCRbeta clonotypes obtained by the gDNA method from four donors, generation probabilities were computed with OLGA. TCRdb took over this immuneACCESS table, retaining in-frame rearrangements with V and J assigned. Such tables are incomplete; in checked studies, under half of the missing clones stem from an unresolved V gene, and the remainder is unexplained. The D gene and trimming were derived from the DNA, and the V and J assignments and clone size from that table. This sample gives 2,500,000 or so clones in total; more than 85% of them show up just once. The biggest ten clones account for about 0.39% of the sample.

The junction shows trimming of 2 bases on V and 7 bases on J, and the gene matches do not reach 4 bases of it. The CDR3 numbers 14 residues from cysteine through phenylalanine. Here the CDR3 DNA is all that survives: 42 bases in frame from base 1. CDR1 MNHNS and CDR2 SASEGT are derived from the germline V gene. The investigation overall reported the following: Compared with non-shared clonotypes, the clonotypes found in all four sorted-subset donors had higher generation probabilities. The small number of donors limited the genetic and exposure-history diversity represented. Around 5.4% of naive CD4, roughly 3.5% of naive CD8, around 2.3% of memory CD4, and approximately 0.4% of memory CD8 clonotypes were shared across several donors. Naive subsets generally had larger estimated clonotype richness than memory subsets. Even with the large sequencing depth, rarefaction of the sorted-subset datasets indicated that sequencing was incomplete. Sampling was restricted to blood, and TCR repertoires in tissue are likely to differ from TCR repertoires in blood. Pairwise subsampling indicated that sequencing depth was expected to affect the degree of clonotype sharing among donors.

Healthy HIV-negative adults with no recently reported acute infections or vaccinations were included as donors. Only Caucasian adults living in Nashville, Tennessee, USA were represented among the donors. CD4+ T cells were enriched by magnetic negative selection, after which naive cells were positively selected on CD45RA and the negative fraction was taken as the memory subset. After blood collection by leukapheresis, PBMCs were isolated using Ficoll-Histopaque density gradient centrifugation and then cryopreserved in the vapor phase of liquid nitrogen. Purity and quantity of every magnetically sorted T cell population were checked by analytical flow cytometry. Genomic DNA was isolated from every sorted fraction and measured by UV absorbance on a Nanodrop 2000c. For this clone: The antigen it recognizes is unknown. Per-base quality was not reported, and no clone a single base away is much larger than it.

The V and J genes are TRBV6-1 and TRBJ2-1; 8 junctional bases match TRBD2. The sequence derives from a man aged 18 to 35 in good health. Some clones in this sample may be carry-over from other donors' samples. The material sequenced was naive CD4+ T cells from PBMCs. The cell subset or site label on this specimen signifies: CD45RA+ positively selected. The nucleotide sequence is given as TGTGCCAGCAGTGAAAGCGGGAGAAGGAATGAGCAGTTCTTC. It codes for CASSESGRRNEQFF.